One and the same sample provided the 7 T cell receptor beta chains below, sequenced in a study of cytomegalovirus exposure and HLA in healthy donors. PCR used 60 Vbeta primers and 13 Jbeta primers. Sequenced by immunoSEQ multiplex PCR; TCRdb stores in-frame clones only, minus some. The sample contains roughly 200,000 clones, 65% to 85% of which appear only once. The specimen was PBMCs. The receptors originated from a man in his sixties in good health and CMV-seronegative.

The rearrangement links TRBV6-5 to TRBJ1-5; TRBD1 matches at 8 bases. V dropped 6 bases and J dropped 5; count of bases not matched to a gene: 6. CDR3 size: 14 residues. Germline V CDR1 and CDR2: MNHEY, SVGAGI. In DNA, the CDR3 is TGTGCCAGCAGCAACGGACAGGGCTATCAGCCCCAGCATTTT. Its protein product is CASSNGQGYQPQHF.

The chain uses TRBV6-5 and TRBJ1-6; 8 nucleotides agree with TRBD1. This CDR3 has 15 amino acids. After removal of 6 bases from V and 3 bases from J, the junction contained 4 bases not matched to a gene. CDR1 and CDR2 (germline): MNHEY, SVGAGI. CDR3 nucleotides: TGTGCCAGCAGACCTACAGGGGGCTATAATTCACCCCTCCACTTT. It is translated as CASRPTGGYNSPLHF.

For the CDR3, the DNA is TGTGCCAGCTCCCCCAGGGGTGGACGGGGAGCTTTCTTT. Protein sequence: CASSPRGGRGAFF. The V and J genes are TRBV6-6 and TRBJ1-1; D is possibly TRBD1 (6 bases). Germline CDR1 and CDR2: MNHNY and SVGAGI (reference sequence). This CDR3 spans 13 amino acids. The germline V and J ends were trimmed by 8 bases and 10 bases, with 20 bases remaining between them.

The sample holds a few counts of this clone. V usage is TRBV28 and J usage is TRBJ1-5, with TRBD1 matching over 7 bases. The junction had 2 bases not matched to a gene; V was cut back by 10 bases and J by 5 bases. Germline V gene lookup returns CDR1 MDHEN and CDR2 SYDVKM. CDR3 length equals 11 residues. CDR3 region: CATQGDQPQHF. DNA of the CDR3: TGTGCCACCCAGGGGGATCAGCCCCAGCATTTT.

Comments on this clone: This sample includes further DNA sequences coding for the same CDR3. CDR3 nucleotide sequence: TGTGCCAGCAGTTTATCAGGGGGCTCCTACGAGCAGTACTTC. Translation gives CASSLSGGSYEQYF. This chain joins TRBV27 and TRBJ2-7, with D perhaps matching TRBD1 (6 bases). The CDR3 loop spans 14 amino acids. V was cut by 0 bases and J by 0 bases, with 6 bases left in between. Per germline, CDR1 MNHEY and CDR2 SMNVEV (reference sequence).

This chain joins TRBV28 and TRBJ1-5; 8 positions match TRBD1. CDR1 is MDHEN and CDR2 is SYDVKM in the germline V gene. J gave up 5 bases and V 4 bases, and 4 bases lay outside the gene matches. CDR3 length: 14 amino acids. CDR3 in amino acids: CASSSDRGYQPQHF. DNA for the CDR3: TGTGCCAGCAGTTCTGACAGGGGTTATCAGCCCCAGCATTTT.

Only a few counts were recorded for this clone. The rearrangement links TRBV7-2 to TRBJ2-7; D is unclear. CDR3 length: 13 amino acids. The germline CDR1 and CDR2 sequences are SGHTA and FQGNSA. Trimming took off 5 bases at V and 7 bases at J, with 15 bases between the two ends. Here the CDR3 DNA reads TGTGCCAGCAGCCGCACCTCCTACAGAGAGCAGTACTTC. Protein product: CASSRTSYREQYF.